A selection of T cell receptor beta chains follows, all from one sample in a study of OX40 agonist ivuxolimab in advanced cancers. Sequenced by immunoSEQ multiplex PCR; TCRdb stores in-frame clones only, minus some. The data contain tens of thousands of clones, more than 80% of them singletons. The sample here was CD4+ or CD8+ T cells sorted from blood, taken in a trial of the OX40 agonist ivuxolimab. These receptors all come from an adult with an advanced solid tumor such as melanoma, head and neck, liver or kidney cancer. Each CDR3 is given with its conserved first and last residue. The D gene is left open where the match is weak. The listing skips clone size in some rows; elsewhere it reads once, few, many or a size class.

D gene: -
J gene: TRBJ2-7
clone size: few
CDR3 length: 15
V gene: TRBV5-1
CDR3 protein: CASSWGAGRKYEQYF
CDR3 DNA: TGCGCCAGCAGCTGGGGGGCGGGAAGGAAATACGAGCAGTACTTC

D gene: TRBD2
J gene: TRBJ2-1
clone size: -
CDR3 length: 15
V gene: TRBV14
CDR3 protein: CASSRGLGLHNEQFF
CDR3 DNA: TGTGCCAGCAGCCGAGGACTAGGCCTTCACAATGAGCAGTTCTTC

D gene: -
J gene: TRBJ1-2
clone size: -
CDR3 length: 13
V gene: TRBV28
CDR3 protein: CASSVRRRHGYTF
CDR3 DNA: TGTGCCAGCAGTGTTCGGCGGAGGCATGGCTACACCTTC

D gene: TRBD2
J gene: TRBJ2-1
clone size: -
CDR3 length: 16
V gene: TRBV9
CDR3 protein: CASSAPGTSGYNEQFF
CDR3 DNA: TGTGCCAGCAGCGCCCCCGGGACTAGCGGCTACAATGAGCAGTTCTTC

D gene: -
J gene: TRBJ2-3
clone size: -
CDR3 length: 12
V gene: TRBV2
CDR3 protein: CASKSVTDTQYF
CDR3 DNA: TGTGCCAGCAAGTCCGTCACAGATACGCAGTATTTT

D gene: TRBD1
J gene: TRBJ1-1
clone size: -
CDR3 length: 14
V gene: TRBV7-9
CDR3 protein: CASSLQGANTEAFF
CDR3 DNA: TGTGCCAGCAGCTTACAGGGGGCGAACACTGAAGCTTTCTTT

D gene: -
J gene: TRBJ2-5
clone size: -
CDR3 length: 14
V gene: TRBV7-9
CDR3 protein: CASSLGTAQETQYF
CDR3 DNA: TGTGCCAGCAGCTTAGGGACGGCCCAAGAGACCCAGTACTTC

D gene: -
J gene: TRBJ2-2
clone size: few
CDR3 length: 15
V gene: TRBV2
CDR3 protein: CASRLSGIHTGELFF
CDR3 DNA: TGTGCCAGCAGACTCTCCGGGATACACACCGGGGAGCTGTTTTTT

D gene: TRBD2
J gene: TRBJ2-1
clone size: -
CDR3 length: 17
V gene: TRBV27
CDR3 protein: CASSGAAGTSGYNEQFF
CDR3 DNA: TGTGCCAGCAGTGGGGCGGCCGGGACTAGCGGATACAATGAGCAGTTCTTC

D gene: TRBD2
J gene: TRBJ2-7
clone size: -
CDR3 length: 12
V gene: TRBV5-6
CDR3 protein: CASSRGAYEQYF
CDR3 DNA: TGTGCCAGCAGCCGGGGGGCCTACGAGCAGTACTTC

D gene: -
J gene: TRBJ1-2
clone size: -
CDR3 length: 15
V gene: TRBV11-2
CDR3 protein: CASSALGSPNYGYTF
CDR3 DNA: TGTGCCAGCAGCGCCCTCGGGTCCCCCAACTATGGCTACACCTTC

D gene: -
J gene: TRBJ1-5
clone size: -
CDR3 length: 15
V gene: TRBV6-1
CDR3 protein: CASIQAPYSNQPQHF
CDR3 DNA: TGTGCCAGCATACAGGCGCCGTATAGCAATCAGCCCCAGCATTTT

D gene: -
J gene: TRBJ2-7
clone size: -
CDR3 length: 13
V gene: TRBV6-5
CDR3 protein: CASSETPSYEQYF
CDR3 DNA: TGTGCCAGCAGTGAGACACCCTCCTACGAGCAGTACTTC